The 25 T cell receptor beta chains below were found in one sample sequenced in a study of T cell responses to AZD1222 COVID-19 vaccine (dated by TCRdb to 2020 to 2023). To prepare the library, the immunoSEQ multiplex PCR assay was applied. As stored in TCRdb, this immuneACCESS dataset retains in-frame rearrangements with V and J assigned. A fraction of the clones does not appear; measured against another copy, unresolved V genes explain less than half of the discrepancy, and the remainder lacks a known reason. The sample contains some 140,000 clones, about 91% of them found a single time. The leading ten clones occupy around 2.7% of the sample. The time point label, read with the paper, signifies: baseline before first vaccination. The sample here was peripheral blood, taken on day 0 of AZD1222 vaccination. The origin of the receptors is an adult in good health.

This chain uses TRBV7-3 with TRBJ2-1; the D is unclear. Germline-derived CDR1 and CDR2 are SGHTA and FQGTGA. V was clipped by 4 bases and J by 3 bases, with 7 bases between them. CDR3 size: 13 residues. The CDR3 spells CASSYASYNEQFF. The CDR3 DNA sequence: TGTGCCAGCAGCTACGCTAGCTACAATGAGCAGTTCTTC. Looking up the rest from reference TRBV7-3 and TRBJ2-1 gives the full variable domain: GAGVSQTPSNKVTEKGKYVELRCDPISGHTALYWYRQSLGQGPEFLIYFQGTGAADDSGLPNDRFFAVRPEGSVSTLKIQRTERGDSAVYLCASSYASYNEQFFGPGTRLTVL.

This rearrangement joins TRBV11-3 to TRBJ2-7; tentative D call: TRBD2 (5 bases). CDR1 and CDR2 from the germline V gene are SGHNT and YENEEA. The CDR3 extends over 13 amino acids. Between the trimmed V and J ends, which lost 4 bases and 6 bases, there was a span of 13 bases. Written as DNA, the CDR3 is TGTGCCAGCAGCTCAGGAGGTCTTGGCGAGCAGTACTTC. This encodes CASSSGGLGEQYF.

The gene calls are TRBV5-6 and TRBJ2-3; D ambiguous. Per the germline V gene, CDR1 is SGHDT and CDR2 is YYEEEE. V was pared by 1 base and J by 3 bases, with 3 bases between. The CDR3 spans 12 residues. In DNA form, the CDR3 reads TGTGCCAGCAGCTTGTCAACAGATACGCAGTATTTT. Its translation is CASSLSTDTQYF.

The rearrangement links TRBV19 to TRBJ1-5; D is possibly TRBD1 (5 bases). This CDR3 contains 16 residues. Per the germline V gene, CDR1 is LNHDA and CDR2 is SQIVND (reference sequence). The V end was cut by 7 bases, the J end by 0 bases, with 16 bases between. The CDR3 reads CASNWGSLYSNQPQHF. The CDR3, as DNA: TGTGCCAGTAATTGGGGCAGTCTCTATAGCAATCAGCCCCAGCATTTT.

Details on this clone: Other DNA sequences within the sample encode an identical CDR3. This chain connects TRBV28 to TRBJ1-1; a weak D match, TRBD1 (6 bases). Between the trimmed V and J ends, which lost 6 bases and 1 base, there was a span of 9 bases. The CDR3 is 13 residues long. CDR1 MDHEN and CDR2 SYDVKM come from the germline V gene. In DNA form, the CDR3 reads TGTGCCAGCAGACCGGGACAGAACACTGAAGCTTTCTTT. This sequence encodes CASRPGQNTEAFF. The variable domain in full, with the rest retrieved from reference TRBV28 and TRBJ1-1, is DVKVTQSSRYLVKRTGEKVFLECVQDMDHENMFWYRQDPGLGLRLIYFSYDVKMKEKGDIPEGYSVSREKKERFSLILESASTNQTSMYLCASRPGQNTEAFFGQGTRLTVV.

The CDR3 DNA reads TGCGCCAGCAGTGAGTTAAAGGGCACTGAAGCTTTCTTT. Translating gives CASSELKGTEAFF. This chain links TRBV10-1 with TRBJ1-1; D call uncertain. V shed 1 base and J shed 4 bases, with 7 bases lying between them. Germline values: CDR1 WNHNN, CDR2 SYGVQD (reference sequence). The CDR3 length is 13 residues.

The chain carries TRBV2 and TRBJ1-1, with TRBD1 matching 9 bases. Per germline, CDR1 SNHLY and CDR2 FYNNEI. The J segment lost 4 bases and the V segment lost 4 bases, leaving 4 bases of the junction unmatched. CDR3 length: 14 residues. CDR3 sequence reads: CASSGGQGSTEAFF. The CDR3 nucleotides are TGTGCCAGCAGTGGGGGACAGGGTTCCACTGAAGCTTTCTTT.

This clone turned up a few times. The chain links TRBV7-4 to TRBJ2-1; no definite D call. The CDR3 is made up of 16 amino acids. The V end was cut by 1 base, the J end by 2 bases, with 12 bases between. The V gene's germline CDR1 is SGHVT and CDR2 SQSDAQ. The CDR3 here is CASSLGPHRPYNEQFF. Here the CDR3 DNA reads TGTGCCAGCAGCTTAGGGCCCCACAGACCCTACAATGAGCAGTTCTTC.

The V call is TRBV5-5, the J call TRBJ1-5, with D hard to call. Germline values: CDR1 SGHKS, CDR2 YYEKEE (reference sequence). The CDR3 has 12 residues. V lost 5 bases and J lost 2, with 5 bases in between. The CDR3 sequence is CASRGRNQPQHF. CDR3 coding DNA: TGTGCCAGCAGGGGTCGCAATCAGCCCCAGCATTTT.

V gene TRBV19 combines with J gene TRBJ1-1, with a weak D call TRBD1 (5 bases). CDR1 is LNHDA and CDR2 is SQIVND in the germline V gene (reference sequence). There are 15 residues in the CDR3. V was trimmed by 3 bases and J by 3 bases, leaving 14 bases between them. CDR3 sequence (DNA): TGTGCCAGTAGTATTATGAGGAGAGGGGACACTGAAGCTTTCTTT. Translation gives CASSIMRRGDTEAFF. Looking up the rest from reference TRBV19 and TRBJ1-1 gives the full variable domain: DGGITQSPKYLFRKEGQNVTLSCEQNLNHDAMYWYRQDPGQGLRLIYYSQIVNDFQKGDIAEGYSVSREKKESFPLTVTSAQKNPTAFYLCASSIMRRGDTEAFFGQGTRLTVV.

CDR3 in amino acids: CASSFSGEDTQYF. The CDR3 coding sequence is TGTGCCAGCAGCTTCAGCGGGGAAGATACGCAGTATTTT. The V and J genes are TRBV7-9 and TRBJ2-3; 7 bases are shared with TRBD2. The CDR3 spans 13 residues. V lost 3 bases and J lost 5; bases outside the gene matches: 2. CDR1 is SEHNR and CDR2 is FQNEAQ in the germline V gene (reference sequence).

The chain is built from TRBV6-5 and TRBJ1-6; TRBD1 might be the D (5 bases). V lost 1 base and J lost 8, with 15 bases in between. There are 16 residues in the CDR3. CDR1 is MNHEY and CDR2 is SVGAGI in the germline V gene. The CDR3 here is CASSYWDLGMDSPLHF. The CDR3 bases are TGTGCCAGCAGTTACTGGGACTTAGGGATGGATTCACCCCTCCACTTT.

This chain joins TRBV30 and TRBJ1-2; D uncertain. The CDR3 has 12 residues. Germline V gene sequence: CDR1 GTSNPN, CDR2 SVGIG (reference sequence). V shed 0 bases and J shed 7 bases, with 9 bases lying between them. CDR3 sequence: CAWSVSGVGYTF. The CDR3, as DNA: TGTGCCTGGAGTGTATCTGGGGTTGGCTACACCTTC.

The rearrangement links TRBV7-3 to TRBJ2-7; a weak D match, TRBD1 (6 bases). CDR3 size: 13 residues. V was shortened by 5 bases and J by 2 bases, with 10 bases between the two germline ends. The germline V gene has CDR1 SGHTA and CDR2 FQGTGA. CDR3 in DNA: TGTGCCAGCAGCCTCGGGACACCCTACGAGCAGTACTTC. Its translation is CASSLGTPYEQYF. Looking up the rest from reference TRBV7-3 and TRBJ2-7 gives the full variable domain: GAGVSQTPSNKVTEKGKYVELRCDPISGHTALYWYRQSLGQGPEFLIYFQGTGAADDSGLPNDRFFAVRPEGSVSTLKIQRTERGDSAVYLCASSLGTPYEQYFGPGTRLTVT.

The chain has TRBV2 and TRBJ1-1, with 8 bases that match TRBD1. V shed 8 bases, J shed 5 bases, and the junction held 4 bases outside the gene matches. Germline assignment: CDR1 SNHLY and CDR2 FYNNEI. The CDR3 consists of 12 residues. The CDR3 region is CASPGGHTEAFF. For the CDR3, the DNA is TGTGCCAGCCCAGGGGGCCATACTGAAGCTTTCTTT.

The chain employs TRBV5-1 and TRBJ2-5; TRBD1 aligns across 9 bases. CDR1 and CDR2 from the germline V gene are SGHRS and YFSETQ. The CDR3 contains 15 residues. Unmatched junction bases numbered 6, after V lost 4 bases and J lost 2 bases. CDR3 amino acids: CASSRRTGVQETQYF. CDR3 bases: TGCGCCAGCAGCCGACGGACAGGGGTGCAAGAGACCCAGTACTTC.

The chain uses TRBV18 and TRBJ2-7; 8 positions agree with TRBD1. This CDR3 has 15 amino acids. With V trimmed by 3 bases and J by 4 bases, 8 bases remained unmatched. Per the germline V gene, CDR1 is KGHSH and CDR2 is LQKENI. This chain's CDR3 is CASSPRQGNVYEQYF. DNA of the CDR3: TGTGCCAGCTCACCTAGACAGGGGAACGTTTACGAGCAGTACTTC.

The chain combines TRBV12-3 or TRBV12-4 with TRBJ1-6; no clear D gene. V lost 5 bases and J 16 bases, leaving 15 bases between the germline ends. The CDR3 spans 12 residues. The CDR3 DNA sequence: TGTGCCAGCAGTCAAAGTCCGTACTGGCTCCACTTT. Translating gives CASSQSPYWLHF.

The rearrangement uses TRBV11-2 and TRBJ1-3, with D unclear. Germline V lookup: CDR1 SGHAT, CDR2 FQNNGV. The length of the CDR3 is 14 residues. The V end lost 5 bases, the J end lost 3 bases, and 11 bases lay between the germline ends. DNA of the CDR3: TGTGCCAGCAGCCCGAGGACGGGTGGAAACACCATATATTTT. Protein: CASSPRTGGNTIYF.

The chain joins TRBV4-1 to TRBJ2-7; D is perhaps TRBD2 (5 bases). V lost 4 bases to trimming and J lost 3 bases, with 22 bases between them. Germline values: CDR1 MGHRA, CDR2 YSYEKL. The length of the CDR3 is 17 residues. The CDR3 nucleotides read TGCGCCAGCAGCCCGGTACCAACGGGGTATGGCCGCTACGAGCAGTACTTC. Translating it yields CASSPVPTGYGRYEQYF.

The rearrangement uses TRBV23-1 and TRBJ2-7; the match to TRBD1 covers 7 bases. TRBV23-1 falls under the ORF class, with uncertain function. V was clipped by 2 bases and J by 11 bases; unmatched bases: 15. CDR3 length equals 15 residues. For the CDR3, the DNA is TGCGCCAGCAGTCAAAGAAGGGGGCGTCTATGCTTGGAGTACTTC. It yields the protein CASSQRRGRLCLEYF.

The chain has TRBV19 and TRBJ2-3; D gene unclear. The length of the CDR3 is 13 residues. CDR1 is LNHDA and CDR2 is SQIVND in the germline V gene (reference sequence). Trimming took off 1 base at V and 4 bases at J, with 6 bases between the two ends. The CDR3 DNA follows: TGTGCCAGTAGTATAGTGGTAGCAGATACGCAGTATTTT. This encodes CASSIVVADTQYF.

This chain uses TRBV7-6 with TRBJ1-2; TRBD1 aligns across 8 bases. With V trimmed by 1 base and J by 6 bases, 10 bases remained unmatched. This CDR3 contains 16 residues. In germline, CDR1 is SGHVS, CDR2 FNYEAQ. CDR3 DNA sequence: TGTGCCAGCAGCTTAGAGCCCGGACAGGGCCTTCATGGCTACACCTTC. It encodes CASSLEPGQGLHGYTF.

The chain is built from TRBV7-2 and TRBJ2-2; D possibly corresponds to TRBD1 (5 bases). The germline V gene encodes CDR1 SGHTA and CDR2 FQGNSA. The CDR3 has 15 amino acids. V lost 4 bases, J lost 3 bases, and 12 bases lay in between. The chain's CDR3 is CASSWTLWDTGELFF. DNA of the CDR3: TGTGCCAGCAGCTGGACACTGTGGGACACCGGGGAGCTGTTTTTT.

This CDR3 reads CATSRDETANYGYTF. The CDR3 bases are TGTGCCACCAGCAGAGATGAAACAGCTAACTATGGCTACACCTTC. The chain has TRBV15 and TRBJ1-2; D is undetermined. The CDR3 contains 15 residues. V was pared by 0 bases and J by 0 bases, with 8 bases between. Germline values: CDR1 LNHNV, CDR2 YYDKDF (reference sequence).